This T cell receptor (beta chain) was captured in a study of regulatory T cells in long-lasting Graves disease. Study outcomes and limitations: Analyses excluded thyroid tissue, covering peripheral blood alone. The persistent group shared about 2,700 public clonotypes, more than the approximately 890 shared by new patients.

Time point: persistent/refractory GD, antithyroid drugs over 5 years with positive TRAb. PBMCs provided the RNA from which the TCR library was made. This clonotype was counted between two and nine times. As yet, its antigen is unknown. CDR3 size: 12 residues. Germline V gives CDR1 LNHDA, CDR2 SQIVND (reference sequence). The germline V and J ends were trimmed by 6 bases and 6 bases, with 11 bases remaining between them. Through Arm-PCR of CDR3 regions and iRepertoire HTBI primers, TCR beta libraries were built. Original data processing: Detected in the samples were over 60 TRBV and 15 or so TRBJ segments. TCRdb re-derived calls from the multiplex PCR reads in MiXCR, one entry per CDR3 protein. The V and J calls and clone size come from TCRdb's table, not from the authors' own analysis. This table has fewer than 600,000 distinct CDR3 sequences, approximately 23% appearing once.

The specimen comprised peripheral blood mononuclear cells (PBMCs), sampled when the disease was refractory, from a patient treated with antithyroid drugs. This chain links TRBV19 with TRBJ1-1; maybe TRBD1 (6 bases). The receptor was derived from a female donor with Graves disease. The CDR3 DNA is TGTGCCAGTAGCTTCAGGGGCGCTGAAGCTTTCTTT. This sequence encodes CASSFRGAEAFF. The full variable domain, rest sourced from reference TRBV19 and TRBJ1-1, is DGGITQSPKYLFRKEGQNVTLSCEQNLNHDAMYWYRQDPGQGLRLIYYSQIVNDFQKGDIAEGYSVSREKKESFPLTVTSAQKNPTAFYLCASSFRGAEAFFGQGTRLTVV.